This T cell receptor (beta chain) was identified in a study of blood T cell repertoires in COVID-19. Here immunoSEQ multiplex PCR was the method, and the copy in TCRdb shows in-frame clones only, minus some. The sample includes 70,000 to 90,000 clones, less than 90% of them seen just once. V lost 1 base to trimming and J lost 8 bases; unmatched junction nucleotides: 4. The CDR3 spans 13 residues. The germline gives CDR1 LNHDA, CDR2 SQIVND (reference sequence). The TCR was taken from a man between 60 and 70 years old with acute or convalescent COVID-19. Material: peripheral blood. The J gene is TRBJ1-2, the V gene TRBV19; 7 bases agree with TRBD1. The CDR3 DNA reads TGTGCCAGTAGTATAGGAGGGGGCATCGGCTACACCTTC. This gives the protein CASSIGGGIGYTF.